In its sample, the clone carrying this T cell receptor beta chain was seen a few times. What it recognizes is unknown. This specimen comes from a study of response to subunit inactivated influenza vaccine. General observations from the study: Authors proposed each seasonal influenza vaccination draws in few new T cells.

TCRdb re-analysed the RT-PCR reads in MiXCR, keeping a single row per CDR3 protein. This table holds hundreds of thousands of distinct CDR3 sequences, about a fifth found once. After removal of 5 bases from V and 6 bases from J, the junction contained 5 bases not matched to a gene. Per the germline V gene, CDR1 is SGHRS and CDR2 is YFSETQ. CDR3 size: 14 residues. The specimen was PBMCs from blood, collected around 22 months after vaccination. This chain links TRBV5-1 with TRBJ2-1, with 10 positions matching TRBD2. The origin of this receptor is a man in his fifties or sixties who received an inactivated influenza vaccine. CDR3: CASRLLAGPNEQFF. The CDR3 DNA is TGCGCCAGCAGGCTACTAGCGGGACCCAATGAGCAGTTCTTC. Combining the CDR3 with reference TRBV5-1 and TRBJ2-1 gives the whole variable domain KAGVTQTPRYLIKTRGQQVTLSCSPISGHRSVSWYQQTPGQGLQFLFEYFSETQRNKGNFPGRFSGRQFSNSRSEMNVSTLELGDSALYLCASRLLAGPNEQFFGPGTRLTVL.